The 9 T cell receptor beta chains given below trace back to one sample, sequenced in a study of blood T cell repertoires in COVID-19. Sequencing was performed with immunoSEQ multiplex PCR; in TCRdb, only in-frame clones are kept and a portion is missing. The sample lists some 350,000 clones; approximately 89% were seen once. Material for sequencing was peripheral blood. All receptors come from a woman under 30 who had recovered from COVID-19.

This clone was detected only once. The chain uses TRBV28 and TRBJ1-2, with TRBD1 identical over 7 bases. J gave up 6 bases and V 5 bases, and 12 bases lay outside the gene matches. From germline, CDR1 is MDHEN and CDR2 SYDVKM. The CDR3 spans 15 residues. The CDR3 region has the DNA TGTGCCAGCAGTATCCCCCGACAGGGTAGGGATGGCTACACCTTC. Its protein is CASSIPRQGRDGYTF.

V is TRBV6-2 or TRBV6-3 and J is TRBJ1-2; no definite D call. The germline V and J ends were trimmed by 3 bases and 0 bases, with 11 bases remaining between them. The CDR3 extends over 15 amino acids. Germline lookup yields CDR1 MNHEY and CDR2 SVGEGT. The CDR3 coding sequence is TGTGCCAGCAGTTATTCTGGTCTATCTAACTATGGCTACACCTTC. It codes for CASSYSGLSNYGYTF.

V usage is TRBV9 and J usage is TRBJ2-3; 9 positions agree with TRBD1. Germline lookup yields CDR1 SGDLS and CDR2 YYNGEE. CDR3 length equals 15 residues. V lost 3 bases and J lost 0; bases outside the gene matches: 2. The CDR3 nucleotides are TGTGCCAGCAGCGCGGGGACAGGGAGCACAGATACGCAGTATTTT. Its translation: CASSAGTGSTDTQYF.

The rearrangement joins TRBV24-1 to TRBJ2-5; TRBD1 agrees at 8 bases. Germline V gene sequence: CDR1 KGHDR, CDR2 SFDVKD. V dropped 1 base and J dropped 5; count of bases not matched to a gene: 5. There are 15 residues in the CDR3. CDR3 sequence reads: CATSDLGTGGETQYF. The DNA of the CDR3 is TGTGCCACCAGTGATTTAGGGACAGGAGGGGAGACCCAGTACTTC.

V is TRBV30 and J is TRBJ1-2; 9 bases line up with TRBD1. This CDR3 region has 13 residues. The germline CDR1 and CDR2 sequences are GTSNPN and SVGIG (reference sequence). Losses at the gene ends were 4 bases for V and 4 bases for J; bases not matched to a gene: 4. CDR3 coding DNA: TGTGCCTGGAAGGGGACAGGGTCCTATGGCTACACCTTC. Its translation is CAWKGTGSYGYTF.

J is TRBJ2-1 and V is TRBV10-3; D may be TRBD2 (5 bases). Germline V gives CDR1 ENHRY, CDR2 SYGVKD. The CDR3 extends over 16 amino acids. The V end was cut by 3 bases, the J end by 4 bases, with 16 bases between. CDR3 DNA sequence: TGTGCCATCAGTGAAACTTCGGGGAAACTTTACAATGAGCAGTTCTTC. Its translation is CAISETSGKLYNEQFF.

In its sample, this clone was seen once. V and J are TRBV21-1 and TRBJ1-1; whether TRBD1, the table's D call, matches the DNA was not checked. TRBV21-1 has pseudogene status. The CDR3 totals 15 residues. CDR3 coding DNA: TGTGCCAGCAGCACCCTAGGACAGGGCAAGTCTGAAGCTTTCTTT. Protein: CASSTLGQGKSEAFF.

The chain has TRBV28 and TRBJ1-6; D is perhaps TRBD1 (6 bases). The germline gives CDR1 MDHEN, CDR2 SYDVKM. Trimming removed 10 bases from V and 2 bases from J, with 15 bases in between. The CDR3 covers 15 residues. CDR3 protein: CATTGGATYNSPLHF. The CDR3 coding sequence is TGTGCCACAACGGGGGGGGCCACCTATAATTCACCCCTCCACTTT.

This chain uses TRBV4-3 with TRBJ1-5, with D possibly matching TRBD1 (5 bases). The CDR3 is made up of 15 amino acids. Germline lookup yields CDR1 LGHNA and CDR2 YSLEER. Trimming stripped 1 base from V and 9 bases from J, with 16 bases between. CDR3 sequence (DNA): TGCGCCAGCAGCCAAGTTTGGGGCGTCGGATCGCCCCAGCATTTT. Its translation is CASSQVWGVGSPQHF.